Following are 10 T cell receptor beta chains from one sample sequenced in a study of T cell responses to AZD1222 COVID-19 vaccine. Only in-frame clones appear in the TCRdb table, and some are missing; sequencing was by immunoSEQ multiplex PCR. This table has around 180,000 clones, about 91% appearing once. Sequencing was performed on peripheral blood, taken on day 0 of AZD1222 vaccination. Receptors originate from an adult in good health.

J is TRBJ2-1 and V is TRBV7-8, with 7 bases lining up with TRBD2. Trimming took 5 bases from V and 7 from J; bases not matched to a gene: 11. This CDR3 contains 15 residues. Looked up from germline, CDR1 is SGHVS and CDR2 is FQNEAQ. CDR3 residues: CASSTPARGDNEQFF. The CDR3 region has the DNA TGTGCCAGCAGCACACCTGCCCGGGGGGATAATGAGCAGTTCTTC.

This clone showed up just once. This chain uses TRBV5-6 with TRBJ2-3, with D possibly matching TRBD1 (6 bases). The CDR3 runs to 15 residues. Germline lookup yields CDR1 SGHDT and CDR2 YYEEEE. V lost 2 bases and J 0 bases, leaving 10 bases between the germline ends. CDR3 in amino acids: CASSFRQASTDTQYF. Written as DNA, the CDR3 is TGTGCCAGCAGCTTCCGACAGGCTAGCACAGATACGCAGTATTTT.

This chain links TRBV7-2 with TRBJ2-7; D remains ambiguous. V was pared by 3 bases and J by 4 bases, with 13 bases between. This CDR3 has 14 residues. In germline, CDR1 is SGHTA, CDR2 FQGNSA. CDR3 region: CASSFRVSRYEQYF. The CDR3 DNA reads TGTGCCAGCAGCTTTAGGGTTTCCCGGTACGAGCAGTACTTC.

This rearrangement joins TRBV5-1 to TRBJ2-1; tentative D call: TRBD1 (6 bases). CDR1 is SGHRS and CDR2 is YFSETQ in the germline V gene. This CDR3 region has 16 residues. The V end lost 0 bases, the J end lost 3 bases, and 13 bases lay between the germline ends. The CDR3: CASSLERRGYYNEQFF. The CDR3 coding sequence is TGCGCCAGCAGCTTGGAACGCAGGGGTTACTACAATGAGCAGTTCTTC.

As DNA, the CDR3 is TGTGCCAGCAGCGTTACCGGGACAGACACCGGGGAGCTGTTTTTT. This translates into CASSVTGTDTGELFF. V gene TRBV9 combines with J gene TRBJ2-2; 7 nucleotides match TRBD1. There are 15 residues in the CDR3. Germline assignment: CDR1 SGDLS and CDR2 YYNGEE. V dropped 2 bases and J dropped 3; count of bases not matched to a gene: 4.

This chain links TRBV30 with TRBJ1-2; 7 bases align to TRBD1. Trimming cost V 3 bases and J 4 bases; bases outside gene matches: 8. The CDR3 has 14 amino acids. Germline CDR1 and CDR2: GTSNPN and SVGIG (reference sequence). This chain's CDR3 is CAWSIRQGGYGYTF. The CDR3 coding sequence is TGTGCCTGGAGCATAAGACAGGGCGGCTATGGCTACACCTTC.

The chain recombines TRBV14 with TRBJ2-7, with 7 bases fitting TRBD2. The V gene's germline CDR1 is SGHDN and CDR2 FVKESK. The V gene end was trimmed by 5 bases and the J gene end by 6 bases; junction bases not matched to a gene: 7. This CDR3 spans 13 amino acids. The CDR3 bases are TGTGCCAGCAGCGATAGCGGGTATAGCGAGCAGTACTTC. Its translation is CASSDSGYSEQYF.

The genes are TRBV7-9 and TRBJ1-6; tentatively, D is TRBD1 (5 bases). The CDR3 consists of 12 residues. The germline CDR1 and CDR2 sequences are SEHNR and FQNEAQ (reference sequence). The ends were cut back, 3 bases at V and 15 bases at J, with 12 bases in the middle. Written as DNA, the CDR3 is TGTGCCAGCAGCTTGGGGGATTCTGGCCTCCACTTT. Protein sequence: CASSLGDSGLHF.

The V and J genes are TRBV6-1 and TRBJ2-7; maybe TRBD2 (5 bases). The CDR3 contains 14 residues. CDR1 MNHNS and CDR2 SASEGT come from the germline V gene. The V end was cut by 2 bases, the J end by 0 bases, with 8 bases between. CDR3 sequence (DNA): TGTGCCAGCAGTGAAATAGGGAGCTCCTACGAGCAGTACTTC. It yields the protein CASSEIGSSYEQYF.

The chain carries TRBV27 and TRBJ1-2, with 7 bases fitting TRBD1. The CDR3 covers 13 residues. The junction had 9 bases not matched to a gene; V was cut back by 6 bases and J by 8 bases. Germline values: CDR1 MNHEY, CDR2 SMNVEV (reference sequence). CDR3 coding DNA: TGTGCCAGCAGGCGGGGAGGGGGCTTAGGCTACACCTTC. It codes for CASRRGGGLGYTF.